These 30 T cell receptor beta chains were sequenced from one sample in a study of tumor-infiltrating lymphocytes in primary liver carcinoma. The template, 500 ng total RNA, yielded TCR beta cDNA made with a constant-region primer. Libraries for TCR beta were built through three nested multiplex PCR rounds, which together made up a slightly modified ARM-PCR procedure. A C-beta reverse primer was combined with TRBV1-TRBV30 forward primers in the first two PCR rounds, and each round had roughly 11 cycles. TCRdb re-called the multiplex PCR reads through MiXCR, storing one row per CDR3 protein. The top ten hold about 17% of the sample, which has a few hundred thousand distinct CDR3 sequences, 58% seen once. RNA was extracted from whole blood without cell sorting, alongside germline DNA. The sample taken for sequencing was peripheral blood. These receptors all come from a woman aged 25 to 39 with primary liver carcinoma and hepatitis B virus infection.

This clonotype occurred a few times. CDR3 coding DNA: TGTGCCAGCAGCCCTAGTTGGGGGGCAGACCACACCGGGGAGCTGTTTTTT. It codes for CASSPSWGADHTGELFF. This chain uses TRBV5-6 with TRBJ2-2; D tentatively reads TRBD1 or TRBD2 (6 bases each). Germline V gene sequence: CDR1 SGHDT, CDR2 YYEEEE. V dropped 4 bases and J dropped 3 bases, with 19 bases sitting between them. This CDR3 comprises 17 residues. Drawing the rest from reference TRBV5-6 and TRBJ2-2, the complete variable domain is DAGVTQSPTHLIKTRGQQVTLRCSPKSGHDTVSWYQQALGQGPQFIFQYYEEEERQRGNFPDRFSGHQFPNYSSELNVNALLLGDSALYLCASSPSWGADHTGELFFGEGSRLTVL.

On this clonotype: This sequence may be a read error, since a much larger clone differs from it by one base. J is TRBJ2-1 and V is TRBV12-3 or TRBV12-4, with 12 bases that match TRBD2. The CDR3 contains 14 residues. The CDR3: CASSFLAGGNELFF. DNA of the CDR3: TGTGCCAGCAGTTTTCTAGCGGGAGGGAATGAGCTGTTCTTC.

This clonotype has just a few counts. The rearrangement uses TRBV5-4 and TRBJ2-5, with 9 nucleotides matching TRBD2. Trimming at V came to 3 bases and at J to 9 bases, leaving 6 bases not matched to a gene. The CDR3 spans 13 residues. Germline V gene sequence: CDR1 SGHNT, CDR2 YYREEE (reference sequence). CDR3 in amino acids: CASSSSGEGPQYF. The CDR3, as DNA: TGTGCCAGCAGCTCTAGCGGGGAAGGGCCCCAGTACTTC.

This clonotype has only a few counts. The chain uses TRBV12-3 or TRBV12-4 and TRBJ2-7, with 10 bases matching TRBD1. J gave up 1 base and V 6 bases, and 3 bases lay outside the gene matches. The CDR3 extends over 14 amino acids. CDR3 residues: CASRWDRGSYEQYF. CDR3 sequence (DNA): TGTGCCAGCAGGTGGGACAGGGGTTCCTACGAGCAGTACTTC.

This clonotype appeared a few times. CDR3 in amino acids: CASSLGGKDKNIQYF. CDR3 bases: TGTGCCAGCAGCTTAGGGGGGAAGGACAAAAACATTCAGTACTTC. The rearrangement joins TRBV7-8 to TRBJ2-4; D may correspond to TRBD1 or TRBD2 (5 bases each). The CDR3 is 15 amino acids. From germline, CDR1 is SGHVS and CDR2 FQNEAQ. V was trimmed by 1 base and J by 3 bases, leaving 10 bases between them.

This chain uses TRBV10-3 with TRBJ1-2, with D possibly TRBD1 on 6 matching bases. Germline V gene sequence: CDR1 ENHRY, CDR2 SYGVKD. Trimming removed 3 bases at V and 6 bases at J, with 11 bases between. This CDR3 comprises 13 residues. The CDR3 spells CAISDGQGNGYTF. DNA of the CDR3: TGTGCCATCAGTGACGGCCAGGGGAATGGCTACACCTTC.

V and J are TRBV7-9 and TRBJ2-5; D perhaps matches TRBD1 (5 bases). The CDR3 runs 15 residues. The ends were cut back, 4 bases at V and 1 base at J, with 13 bases in the middle. Looked up from germline, CDR1 is SEHNR and CDR2 is FQNEAQ (reference sequence). The CDR3 is CASSYQQALQETQYF. CDR3 DNA sequence: TGTGCCAGCAGCTACCAACAGGCGCTCCAAGAGACCCAGTACTTC.

This clonotype showed up many times. The chain is built from TRBV11-2 and TRBJ2-3; no reliable D call. The CDR3 totals 14 residues. Germline lookup yields CDR1 SGHAT and CDR2 FQNNGV. The V end was cut by 2 bases, the J end by 1 base, with 7 bases between. The CDR3 loop is CASSLTRRTDTQYF. CDR3 DNA: TGTGCCAGCAGCTTAACACGCCGCACAGATACGCAGTATTTT.

A few counts support this clonotype. The J gene is TRBJ2-1, the V gene TRBV13, with D unresolved. The CDR3 loop spans 12 amino acids. Per germline, CDR1 PRHDT and CDR2 FYEKMQ (reference sequence). The ends were cut back, 5 bases at V and 7 bases at J, with 9 bases in the middle. The CDR3 DNA is TGTGCCAGCAGCAGAGGCCAAAATGAGCAGTTCTTC. The encoded protein is CASSRGQNEQFF.

This chain connects TRBV12-3 or TRBV12-4 to TRBJ1-2, with D unresolved. This CDR3 region has 13 residues. Between the trimmed V and J ends, which lost 10 bases and 8 bases, there was a span of 20 bases. CDR3 coding DNA: TGTGCCACCCCCCGGAAGAGGCAGGAGGGCTACACCTTC. It specifies CATPRKRQEGYTF.

The chain couples TRBV7-9 to TRBJ1-5; a weak D match, TRBD1 (5 bases). Germline lookup yields CDR1 SEHNR and CDR2 FQNEAQ (reference sequence). Trimming removed 7 bases from V and 5 bases from J, with 9 bases in between. The CDR3 covers 12 residues. CDR3 in amino acids: CASTREDQPQHF. In DNA, the CDR3 is TGTGCCAGCACCAGGGAGGATCAGCCCCAGCATTTT.

There are a few counts of this clonotype. CDR3 residues: CASSFLREVLNEQFF. Here the CDR3 DNA reads TGTGCCAGCAGCTTTTTGCGGGAGGTCCTCAATGAGCAGTTCTTC. This chain uses TRBV6-5 with TRBJ2-1; 8 positions match TRBD2. Germline V gene data show CDR1 as MNHEY and CDR2 as SVGAGI. The CDR3 is made up of 15 amino acids. J gave up 6 bases and V 6 bases, and 10 bases lay outside the gene matches.

Regarding this clonotype: This may stem from a read error, because a much larger clone lies one nucleotide away. The chain joins TRBV6-5 to TRBJ2-7; no definite D call. Trimming took 1 base from V and 2 from J, leaving 9 bases between them. Germline CDR1 and CDR2: MNHEY and SVGAGI. CDR3 length: 14 residues. CDR3 amino acids: CASSYYRAAYEQYF. The CDR3 DNA reads as TGTGCCAGCAGTTACTATCGGGCAGCCTACGAGCAGTACTTC.

This clonotype was recorded a few times. The chain couples TRBV13 to TRBJ2-7; 8 nucleotides align to TRBD1. CDR3 length equals 14 residues. V lost 2 bases and J lost 3; bases outside the gene matches: 3. Looked up from germline, CDR1 is PRHDT and CDR2 is FYEKMQ (reference sequence). The CDR3 here is CASSLWGQVYEQYF. CDR3 DNA: TGTGCCAGCAGCTTATGGGGACAGGTCTACGAGCAGTACTTC.

The chain has TRBV6-5 and TRBJ2-7; D unresolved. Germline V gene sequence: CDR1 MNHEY, CDR2 SVGAGI. The CDR3 covers 13 residues. V dropped 4 bases and J dropped 0 bases, with 7 bases sitting between them. CDR3 region: CASSSFFSYEQYF. CDR3 nucleotides: TGTGCCAGCAGTTCGTTCTTCTCCTACGAGCAGTACTTC.

This clonotype turned up a few times. Because it lacks the conserved phenylalanine or tryptophan at the end, this CDR3 is likely a read error. The chain recombines TRBV29-1 with TRBJ2-3; D perhaps matches TRBD2 (5 bases). The CDR3 loop spans 14 amino acids. CDR1 and CDR2 from the germline V gene are SQVTM and ANQGSEA. V was clipped by 7 bases and J by 0 bases, with 14 bases between them. CDR3: CSALSASSTDTQYS. DNA for the CDR3: TGCAGCGCCCTTAGCGCGTCTAGCACAGATACGCAGTATTCT.

This clonotype was recorded once. This chain joins TRBV11-2 and TRBJ1-2; tentative D call: TRBD1 (5 bases). The CDR3 contains 15 residues. Trimming left V 5 bases short and J 13 bases short, with 26 bases between. Per germline, CDR1 SGHAT and CDR2 FQNNGV. CDR3 residues: CASSTGRRGKGESTF. The CDR3 DNA follows: TGTGCCAGCAGCACGGGGCGACGGGGAAAAGGGGAAAGCACCTTC.

The table lists this clonotype with a few counts. The gene calls are TRBV5-4 and TRBJ2-2, with a tentative D call TRBD1 (5 bases). The CDR3 has 14 residues. V was clipped by 0 bases and J by 8 bases, with 11 bases between them. Germline V CDR1 and CDR2: SGHNT, YYREEE (reference sequence). The CDR3 reads CASSLVGATGELFF. The CDR3 region has the DNA TGTGCCAGCAGCTTGGTAGGGGCGACGGGGGAGCTGTTTTTT.

This clonotype showed up just once. The DNA of the CDR3 is TGTGCCAGCAGGACTAGCGGGACGAACAATGAGCAGTTCTTC. It is translated as CASRTSGTNNEQFF. The V call is TRBV6-5, the J call TRBJ2-1; TRBD2 matches at 11 bases. Germline CDR1 is MNHEY and CDR2 is SVGAGI. V trimming: 6 bases; J trimming: 5 bases; junction bases outside the gene matches: 3. This CDR3 spans 14 amino acids.

In the case of this clonotype: Compared with germline, one end of the junction differs, possibly owing to a read error. CDR3 nucleotide sequence: TGTGTCAGCAGTCCCGGCAATGAGCAGTTCTTT. Its translation is CVSSPGNEQFF. The genes are TRBV12-3 or TRBV12-4 and TRBJ2-1, with no clear D. CDR3 length: 11 residues.

A note on this clonotype: With a much larger clone just one base away, this may be a read error. The chain has TRBV6-5 and TRBJ2-1; D is perhaps TRBD2 (6 bases). The germline V gene has CDR1 MNHEY and CDR2 SVGAGI. This CDR3 is 14 amino acids long. Trimming took 4 bases from V and 7 from J, leaving 14 bases between them. The CDR3 reads CASSSPGLPNEQFF. The CDR3, as DNA: TGTGCCAGCAGTTCGCCGGGACTCCCAAATGAGCAGTTCTTC.

In regard to this clonotype: A much larger clone differs from this one at a single base, so this may be a read error. The chain links TRBV4-1 to TRBJ2-2; D remains ambiguous. Germline CDR1 and CDR2: MGHRA and YSYEKL. This CDR3 is 12 amino acids long. The CDR3 protein is CATSQYTGELFF. The DNA of the CDR3 is TGCGCCACCAGCCAATACACCGGGGAGCTGTTTTTT.

This rearrangement joins TRBV12-3 or TRBV12-4 to TRBJ2-2, with D hard to call. The CDR3 has 14 amino acids. Trimming pared 2 bases from V and 5 bases from J, leaving 9 bases between. CDR3 residues: CASSLRGRTGELFF. In DNA, the CDR3 is TGTGCCAGCAGTTTACGAGGCAGGACCGGGGAGCTGTTTTTT.

About this clonotype: Its ends do not fully match the called genes, so a read error is possible. The rearrangement joins TRBV5-6 to TRBJ2-6, with a possible D match to TRBD1 (5 bases). This CDR3 spans 17 amino acids. Looked up from germline, CDR1 is SGHDT and CDR2 is YYEEEE. CDR3 nucleotide sequence: TGTGCCAGCAGCTTGACTTTGATAAGCTCTGGGGCCAACGTCCTGAGTTTC. Protein: CASSLTLISSGANVLSF.

The chain couples TRBV6-5 to TRBJ1-6; D may be TRBD1 (6 bases). The CDR3 runs 16 residues. Germline CDR1 is MNHEY and CDR2 is SVGAGI. Deletions cut 6 bases from V and 0 bases from J, with 12 bases between. CDR3 loop: CASRPQDSSYNSPLHF. The CDR3 DNA sequence: TGTGCCAGCAGGCCACAGGACAGCTCCTATAATTCACCCCTCCACTTT.

This clonotype occurred once. A much larger clonotype is one base distant, so this may be a read error. This sequence joins TRBV12-3 or TRBV12-4 and TRBJ2-7; D may correspond to TRBD1 or TRBD2 (5 bases each). The CDR3 extends over 15 amino acids. The V end was cut by 5 bases, the J end by 2 bases, with 16 bases between. DNA of the CDR3: TGTGCCAGCAGTCCCCAGGTAGGGACGACCTACGAGCAGTACTTC. This translates into CASSPQVGTTYEQYF.

The chain uses TRBV11-2 and TRBJ2-1; 7 bases are shared with TRBD2. The CDR3 runs to 16 residues. Germline V gene sequence: CDR1 SGHAT, CDR2 FQNNGV. The trim removed 7 bases at V and 6 bases at J, leaving 15 bases unmatched. The CDR3 DNA sequence: TGTGCCAGCAACTCCATGGGTCGCGGGAGTAGCAATGAGCAGTTCTTC. Translating gives CASNSMGRGSSNEQFF.

V and J are TRBV4-2 and TRBJ2-2, with TRBD1 as a possible D gene (5 bases). V lost 10 bases and J lost 0, with 18 bases in between. Germline V gene lookup returns CDR1 LGHNA and CDR2 YNFKEQ. The CDR3 consists of 16 residues. CDR3 region: CANSRGGAANTGELFF. The CDR3 DNA sequence: TGTGCCAACAGTAGAGGTGGGGCGGCGAACACCGGGGAGCTGTTTTTT.

About this clonotype: A much larger clone lies one base from this, so it may be a read error. The chain is built from TRBV12-3 or TRBV12-4 and TRBJ2-4, with D possibly matching TRBD1 (5 bases). The length of the CDR3 is 12 residues. The CDR3, as DNA: TGTGCCACCAGTACAGGTTCCAACATTCAGTACTTC. It specifies CATSTGSNIQYF.

The chain uses TRBV6-2 or TRBV6-3 and TRBJ2-4; the match to TRBD1 covers 11 bases. This CDR3 is built from 18 residues. Looked up from germline, CDR1 is MNHEY and CDR2 is SVGEGT. With 0 bases clipped from V and 8 bases from J, the junction kept 12 bases outside the gene matches. CDR3 nucleotide sequence: TGTGCCAGCAGTTACTCCCCAGGACAGGGGGCATTTGGAGACATTCAGTACTTC. Its protein product is CASSYSPGQGAFGDIQYF.